Below are 5 T cell receptor beta chains sequenced from a single sample in a study of shared clonotypes between healthy human individuals. Assay used: immunoSEQ multiplex PCR; TCRdb lists only in-frame clones, some missing. The sample contains some 500,000 clones, about 96% of which appear only once. Sequences were obtained from naive CD4+ T cells sorted from blood. Subset specified: CD45RA+ positively selected. These TCRs come from a woman in her 30s in good health.

The chain uses TRBV11-3 and TRBJ2-2; 9 nucleotides line up with TRBD1. From germline, CDR1 is SGHNT and CDR2 YENEEA. V lost 1 base, J lost 5 bases, and 8 bases stayed unmatched. The CDR3 totals 17 residues. The CDR3 region is CASSLGSGTGKTGELFF. The CDR3 DNA is TGTGCCAGCAGCTTAGGTTCCGGGACAGGGAAAACCGGGGAGCTGTTTTTT.

The rearrangement links TRBV10-3 to TRBJ2-7; D is unclear. The CDR3 spans 13 residues. Germline V lookup: CDR1 ENHRY, CDR2 SYGVKD. Trimming pared 0 bases from V and 5 bases from J, leaving 8 bases between. The CDR3 is CAISESASHEQYF. CDR3 nucleotide sequence: TGTGCCATCAGTGAGTCAGCTTCCCACGAGCAGTACTTC.

This clone has a handful of counts. The CDR3 DNA reads as TGTGCCAGTAGTTGGGGTAAGGGGCCCTACGAGCAGTACTTC. It translates to CASSWGKGPYEQYF. The rearrangement uses TRBV19 and TRBJ2-7, with a tentative D call TRBD1 (5 bases). The CDR3 consists of 14 residues. The germline V gene encodes CDR1 LNHDA and CDR2 SQIVND (reference sequence). With 5 bases removed from V and 2 bases from J, the gap between germline ends came to 13 bases.

This sequence joins TRBV6-1 and TRBJ2-7, with TRBD1 matching over 10 bases. J gave up 3 bases and V 8 bases, and 7 bases lay outside the gene matches. Germline-derived CDR1 and CDR2 are MNHNS and SASEGT. This CDR3 is built from 14 residues. The CDR3 nucleotides are TGTGCCAGCGTAAGGGACAGGGGCGTCTACGAGCAGTACTTC. This sequence encodes CASVRDRGVYEQYF.

The chain has TRBV4-1 and TRBJ1-2; possible D gene TRBD1, 5 bases. V was clipped by 4 bases and J by 0 bases, with 18 bases between them. The CDR3 is 17 residues long. Germline assignment: CDR1 MGHRA and CDR2 YSYEKL. The CDR3 coding sequence is TGCGCCAGCAGCCTATACCCACCCCGGGACTCTAACTATGGCTACACCTTC. Protein product: CASSLYPPRDSNYGYTF.